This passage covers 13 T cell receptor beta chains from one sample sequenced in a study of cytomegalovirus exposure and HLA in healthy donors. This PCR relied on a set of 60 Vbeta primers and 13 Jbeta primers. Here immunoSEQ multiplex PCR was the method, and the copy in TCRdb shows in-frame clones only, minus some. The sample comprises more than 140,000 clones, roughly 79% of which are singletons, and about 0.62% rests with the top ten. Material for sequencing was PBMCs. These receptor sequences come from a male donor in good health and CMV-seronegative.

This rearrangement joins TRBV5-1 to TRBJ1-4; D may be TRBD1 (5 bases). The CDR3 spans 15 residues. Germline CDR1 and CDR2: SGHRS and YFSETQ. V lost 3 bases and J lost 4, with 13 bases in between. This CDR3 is CASSSSGSINEKLFF. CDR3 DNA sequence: TGCGCCAGCAGCTCCTCAGGGTCCATTAATGAAAAACTGTTTTTT.

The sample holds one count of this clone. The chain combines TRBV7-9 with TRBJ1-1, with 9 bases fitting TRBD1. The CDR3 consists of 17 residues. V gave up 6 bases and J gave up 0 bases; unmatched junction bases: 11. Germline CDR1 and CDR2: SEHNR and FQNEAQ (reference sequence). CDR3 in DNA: TGTGCCAGCAGACCACGGGACAGGGCCCAGATGAACACTGAAGCTTTCTTT. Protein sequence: CASRPRDRAQMNTEAFF.

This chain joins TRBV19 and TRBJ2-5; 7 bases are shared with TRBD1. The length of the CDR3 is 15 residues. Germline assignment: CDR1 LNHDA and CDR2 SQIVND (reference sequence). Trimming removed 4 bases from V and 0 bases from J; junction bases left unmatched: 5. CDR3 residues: CASSTGQAHQETQYF. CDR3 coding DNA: TGTGCCAGTAGTACCGGACAGGCCCACCAAGAGACCCAGTACTTC.

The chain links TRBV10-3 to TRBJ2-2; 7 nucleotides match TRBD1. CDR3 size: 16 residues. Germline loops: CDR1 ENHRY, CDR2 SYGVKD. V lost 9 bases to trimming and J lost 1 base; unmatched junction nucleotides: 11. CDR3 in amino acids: CAMKDSRDRNTGELFF. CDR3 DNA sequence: TGTGCCATGAAAGACTCCCGGGACAGGAACACCGGGGAGCTGTTTTTT.

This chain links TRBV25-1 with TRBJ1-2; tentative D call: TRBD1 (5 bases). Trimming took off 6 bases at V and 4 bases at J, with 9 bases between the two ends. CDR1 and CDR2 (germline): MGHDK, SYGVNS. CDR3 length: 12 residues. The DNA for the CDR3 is TGTGCCAGCAGCAGGGATGGCTATGGCTACACCTTC. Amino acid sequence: CASSRDGYGYTF.

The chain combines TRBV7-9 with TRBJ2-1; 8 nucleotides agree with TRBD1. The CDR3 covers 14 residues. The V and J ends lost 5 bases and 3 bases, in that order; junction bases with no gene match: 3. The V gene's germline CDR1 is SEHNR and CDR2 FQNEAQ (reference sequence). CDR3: CASSGQGFYNEQFF. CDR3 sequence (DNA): TGTGCCAGCAGCGGACAGGGTTTCTACAATGAGCAGTTCTTC. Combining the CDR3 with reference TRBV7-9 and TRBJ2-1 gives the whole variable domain DTGVSQNPRHKITKRGQNVTFRCDPISEHNRLYWYRQTLGQGPEFLTYFQNEAQLEKSRLLSDRFSAERPKGSFSTLEIQRTEQGDSAMYLCASSGQGFYNEQFFGPGTRLTVL.

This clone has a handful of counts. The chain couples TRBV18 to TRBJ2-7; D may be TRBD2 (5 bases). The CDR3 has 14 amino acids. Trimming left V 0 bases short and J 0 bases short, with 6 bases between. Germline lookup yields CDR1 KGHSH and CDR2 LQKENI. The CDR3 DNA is TGTGCCAGCTCACCACCGGGGAGCTCCTACGAGCAGTACTTC. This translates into CASSPPGSSYEQYF. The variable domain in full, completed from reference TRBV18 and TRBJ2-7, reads NAGVMQNPRHLVRRRGQEARLRCSPMKGHSHVYWYRQLPEEGLKFMVYLQKENIIDESGMPKERFSAEFPKEGPSILRIQQVVRGDSAAYFCASSPPGSSYEQYFGPGTRLTVT.

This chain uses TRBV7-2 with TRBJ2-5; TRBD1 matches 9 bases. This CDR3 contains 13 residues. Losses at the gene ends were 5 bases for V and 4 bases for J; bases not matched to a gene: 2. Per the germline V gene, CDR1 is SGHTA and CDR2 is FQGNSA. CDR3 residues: CASSADRGETQYF. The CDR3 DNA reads TGTGCCAGCAGCGCGGACAGGGGAGAGACCCAGTACTTC.

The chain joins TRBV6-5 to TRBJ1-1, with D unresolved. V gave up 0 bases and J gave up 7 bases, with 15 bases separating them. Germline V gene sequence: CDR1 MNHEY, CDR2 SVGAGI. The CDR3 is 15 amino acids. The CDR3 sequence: CASSYSSHTDFEAFF. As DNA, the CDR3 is TGTGCCAGCAGTTACTCTTCTCACACCGATTTTGAAGCTTTCTTT.

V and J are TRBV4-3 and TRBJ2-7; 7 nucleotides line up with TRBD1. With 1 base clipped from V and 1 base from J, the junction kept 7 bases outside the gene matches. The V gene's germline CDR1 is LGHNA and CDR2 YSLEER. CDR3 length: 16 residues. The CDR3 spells CASSQGPGTVSYEQYF. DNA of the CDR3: TGCGCCAGCAGCCAAGGCCCCGGGACAGTGTCCTACGAGCAGTACTTC.

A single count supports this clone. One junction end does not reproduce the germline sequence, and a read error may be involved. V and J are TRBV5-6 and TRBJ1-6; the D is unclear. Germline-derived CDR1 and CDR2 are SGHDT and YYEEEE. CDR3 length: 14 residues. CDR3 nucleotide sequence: TGTGCCAGCAGCTTAACGGAGATAAATTCACCCTTCCACTTT. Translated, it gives CASSLTEINSPFHF.

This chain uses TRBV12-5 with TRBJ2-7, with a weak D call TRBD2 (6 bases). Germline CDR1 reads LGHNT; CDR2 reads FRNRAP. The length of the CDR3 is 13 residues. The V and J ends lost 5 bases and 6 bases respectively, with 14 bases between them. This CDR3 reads CASGPGGAVEQYF. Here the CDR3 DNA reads TGTGCTAGTGGTCCCGGCGGGGCGGTCGAGCAGTACTTC.

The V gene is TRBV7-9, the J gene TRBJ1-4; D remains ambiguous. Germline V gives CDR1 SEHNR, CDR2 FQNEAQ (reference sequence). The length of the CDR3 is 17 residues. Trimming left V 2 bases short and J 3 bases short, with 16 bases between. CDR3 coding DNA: TGTGCCAGCAGCTTAATCCCCTTTCTCGAGGCTAATGAAAAACTGTTTTTT. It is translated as CASSLIPFLEANEKLFF.